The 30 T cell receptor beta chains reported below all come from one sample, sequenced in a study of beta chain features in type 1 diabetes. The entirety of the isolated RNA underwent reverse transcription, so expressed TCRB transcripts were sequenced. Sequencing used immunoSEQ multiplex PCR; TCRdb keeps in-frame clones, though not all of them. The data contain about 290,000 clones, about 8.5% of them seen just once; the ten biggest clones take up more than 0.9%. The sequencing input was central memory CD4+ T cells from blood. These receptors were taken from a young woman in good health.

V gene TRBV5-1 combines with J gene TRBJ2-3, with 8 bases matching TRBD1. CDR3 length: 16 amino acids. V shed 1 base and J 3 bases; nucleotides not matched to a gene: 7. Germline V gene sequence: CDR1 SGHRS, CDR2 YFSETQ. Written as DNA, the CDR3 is TGCGCCAGCAGCTTGTACGACAGGGGATTAACAGATACGCAGTATTTT. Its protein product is CASSLYDRGLTDTQYF. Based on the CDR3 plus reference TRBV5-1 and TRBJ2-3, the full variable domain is KAGVTQTPRYLIKTRGQQVTLSCSPISGHRSVSWYQQTPGQGLQFLFEYFSETQRNKGNFPGRFSGRQFSNSRSEMNVSTLELGDSALYLCASSLYDRGLTDTQYFGPGTRLTVL.

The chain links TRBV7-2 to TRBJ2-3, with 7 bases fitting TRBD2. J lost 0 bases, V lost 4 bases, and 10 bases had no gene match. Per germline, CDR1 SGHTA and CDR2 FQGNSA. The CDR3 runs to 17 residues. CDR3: CASSYPPLAVSTDTQYF. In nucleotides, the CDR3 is TGTGCCAGCAGCTATCCCCCTCTAGCGGTTAGCACAGATACGCAGTATTTT.

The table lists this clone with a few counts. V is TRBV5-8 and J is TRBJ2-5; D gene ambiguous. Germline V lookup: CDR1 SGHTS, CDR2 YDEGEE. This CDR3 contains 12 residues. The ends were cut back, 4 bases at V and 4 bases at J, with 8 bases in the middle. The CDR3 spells CASSQRPETQYF. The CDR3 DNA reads TGTGCCAGCAGCCAACGGCCAGAGACCCAGTACTTC.

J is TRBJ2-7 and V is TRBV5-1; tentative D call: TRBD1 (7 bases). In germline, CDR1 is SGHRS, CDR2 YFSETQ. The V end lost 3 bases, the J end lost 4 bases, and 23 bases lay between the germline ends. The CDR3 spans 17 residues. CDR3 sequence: CASSSTRGQPGRYEQYF. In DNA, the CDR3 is TGCGCCAGCAGCTCAACCCGGGGACAGCCTGGGAGGTACGAGCAGTACTTC.

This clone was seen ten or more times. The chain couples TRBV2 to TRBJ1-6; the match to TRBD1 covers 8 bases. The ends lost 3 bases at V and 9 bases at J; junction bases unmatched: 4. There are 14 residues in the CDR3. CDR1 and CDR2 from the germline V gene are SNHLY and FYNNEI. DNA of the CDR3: TGTGCCAGCAGTGAGAAGGACAGGGCTTCACCCCTCCACTTT. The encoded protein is CASSEKDRASPLHF.

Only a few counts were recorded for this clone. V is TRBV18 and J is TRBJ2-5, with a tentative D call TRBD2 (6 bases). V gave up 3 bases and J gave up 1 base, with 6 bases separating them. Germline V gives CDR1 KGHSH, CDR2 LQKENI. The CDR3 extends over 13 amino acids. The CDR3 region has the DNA TGTGCCAGCTCACCTAGCGGCCAAGAGACCCAGTACTTC. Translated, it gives CASSPSGQETQYF.

DNA for the CDR3: TGTGCCAGCAGCACCGGGACAGGGTTCACGGGTGAGCAGTTCTTC. Translation gives CASSTGTGFTGEQFF. The rearrangement joins TRBV5-5 to TRBJ2-1; 9 bases agree with TRBD1. The CDR3 runs to 15 residues. CDR1 SGHKS and CDR2 YYEKEE come from the germline V gene (reference sequence). The V gene end was trimmed by 4 bases and the J gene end by 9 bases; junction bases not matched to a gene: 11.

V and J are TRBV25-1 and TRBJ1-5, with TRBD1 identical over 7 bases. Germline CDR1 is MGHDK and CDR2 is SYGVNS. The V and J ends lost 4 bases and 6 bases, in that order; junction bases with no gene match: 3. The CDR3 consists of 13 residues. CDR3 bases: TGTGCCAGCAGTGCACAGGGGTTTCAGCCCCAGCATTTT. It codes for CASSAQGFQPQHF.

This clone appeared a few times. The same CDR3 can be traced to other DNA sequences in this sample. CDR3 DNA sequence: TGTGCCAGCAGCGCTAGGACAGATAACACCGGGGAGCTGTTTTTT. This encodes CASSARTDNTGELFF. This chain uses TRBV9 with TRBJ2-2; the D gene is possibly TRBD1 (6 bases). Trimming took off 3 bases at V and 2 bases at J, with 11 bases between the two ends. This CDR3 is 15 amino acids long. Germline V gene data show CDR1 as SGDLS and CDR2 as YYNGEE.

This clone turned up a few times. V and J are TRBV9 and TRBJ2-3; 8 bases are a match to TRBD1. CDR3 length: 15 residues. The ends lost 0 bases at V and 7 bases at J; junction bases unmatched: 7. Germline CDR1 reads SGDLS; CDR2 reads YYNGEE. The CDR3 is CASSVVPGGLNTQYF. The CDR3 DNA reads TGTGCCAGCAGCGTAGTCCCAGGGGGCCTAAATACGCAGTATTTT.

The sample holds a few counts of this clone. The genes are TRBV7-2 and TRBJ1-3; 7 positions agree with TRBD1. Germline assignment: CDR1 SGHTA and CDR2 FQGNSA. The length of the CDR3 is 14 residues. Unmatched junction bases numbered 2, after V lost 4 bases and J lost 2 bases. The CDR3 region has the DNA TGTGCCAGCAGCTCCCAGGGGGCTGGAAACACCATATATTTT. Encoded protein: CASSSQGAGNTIYF. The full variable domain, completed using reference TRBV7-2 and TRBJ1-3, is GAGVSQSPSNKVTEKGKDVELRCDPISGHTALYWYRQSLGQGLEFLIYFQGNSAPDKSGLPSDRFSAERTGGSVSTLTIQRTQQEDSAVYLCASSSQGAGNTIYFGEGSWLTVV.

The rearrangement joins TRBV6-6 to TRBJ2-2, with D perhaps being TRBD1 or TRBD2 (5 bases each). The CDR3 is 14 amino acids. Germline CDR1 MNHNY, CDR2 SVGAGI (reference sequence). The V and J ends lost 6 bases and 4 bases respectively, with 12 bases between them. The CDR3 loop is CASRIEGSTGELFF. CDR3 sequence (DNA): TGTGCCAGCAGGATTGAGGGGTCCACCGGGGAGCTGTTTTTT.

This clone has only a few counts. The CDR3 reads CASSRRGGGNEQFF. The CDR3 DNA reads TGTGCCAGCAGCCGCAGGGGGGGCGGCAATGAGCAGTTCTTC. The genes are TRBV14 and TRBJ2-1; D is tentatively TRBD1 or TRBD2 (7 bases each). The germline gives CDR1 SGHDN, CDR2 FVKESK. The CDR3 runs to 14 residues. V was pared by 4 bases and J by 6 bases, with 13 bases between.

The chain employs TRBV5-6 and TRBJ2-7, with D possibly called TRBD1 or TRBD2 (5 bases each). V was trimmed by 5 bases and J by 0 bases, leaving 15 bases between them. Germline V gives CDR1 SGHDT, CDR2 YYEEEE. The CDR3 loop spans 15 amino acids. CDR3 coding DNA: TGTGCCAGCAGTAATCAGGGTGGGAGCTCCTACGAGCAGTACGTC. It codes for CASSNQGGSSYEQYV.

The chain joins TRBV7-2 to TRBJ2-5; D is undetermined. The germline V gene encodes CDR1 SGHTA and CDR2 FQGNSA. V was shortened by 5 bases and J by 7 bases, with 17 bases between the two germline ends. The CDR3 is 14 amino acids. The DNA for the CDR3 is TGTGCCAGCAGCGTAACCCGGGCCCCAGGGACCCAGTACTTC. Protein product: CASSVTRAPGTQYF. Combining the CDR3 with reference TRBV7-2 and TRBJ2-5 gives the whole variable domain GAGVSQSPSNKVTEKGKDVELRCDPISGHTALYWYRQSLGQGLEFLIYFQGNSAPDKSGLPSDRFSAERTGGSVSTLTIQRTQQEDSAVYLCASSVTRAPGTQYFGPGTRLLVL.

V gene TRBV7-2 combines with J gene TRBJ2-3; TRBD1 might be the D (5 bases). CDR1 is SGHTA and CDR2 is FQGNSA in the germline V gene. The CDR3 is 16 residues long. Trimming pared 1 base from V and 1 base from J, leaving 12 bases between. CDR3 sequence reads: CASSLGSTVRTDTQYF. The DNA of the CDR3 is TGTGCCAGCAGCTTAGGTTCGACAGTACGCACAGATACGCAGTATTTT.

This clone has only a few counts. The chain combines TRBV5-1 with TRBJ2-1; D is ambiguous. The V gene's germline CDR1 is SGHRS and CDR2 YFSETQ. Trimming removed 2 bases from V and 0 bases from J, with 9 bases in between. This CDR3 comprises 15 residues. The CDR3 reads CASSFPQSSYNEQFF. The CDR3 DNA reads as TGCGCCAGCAGCTTTCCTCAGAGCTCCTACAATGAGCAGTTCTTC.

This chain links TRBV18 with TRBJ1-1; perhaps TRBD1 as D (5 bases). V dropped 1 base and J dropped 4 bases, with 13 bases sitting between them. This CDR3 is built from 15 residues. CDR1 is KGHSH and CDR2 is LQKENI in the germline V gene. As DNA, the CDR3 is TGTGCCAGCTCACCACTCATGGGGACTGGCACTGAAGCTTTCTTT. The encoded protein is CASSPLMGTGTEAFF.

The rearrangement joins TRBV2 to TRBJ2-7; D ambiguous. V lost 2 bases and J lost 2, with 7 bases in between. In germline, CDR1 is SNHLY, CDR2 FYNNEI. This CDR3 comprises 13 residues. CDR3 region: CASSESITYEQYV. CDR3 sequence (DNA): TGTGCCAGCAGTGAAAGTATAACCTACGAGCAGTACGTC.

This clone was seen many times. CDR3 in DNA: TGTGCCAGCAGCTTCGACCCGAACACTGAAGCTTTCTTT. Translation: CASSFDPNTEAFF. The chain couples TRBV5-5 to TRBJ1-1; D call uncertain. From germline, CDR1 is SGHKS and CDR2 YYEKEE (reference sequence). V was shortened by 2 bases and J by 1 base, with 6 bases between the two germline ends. There are 13 residues in the CDR3.

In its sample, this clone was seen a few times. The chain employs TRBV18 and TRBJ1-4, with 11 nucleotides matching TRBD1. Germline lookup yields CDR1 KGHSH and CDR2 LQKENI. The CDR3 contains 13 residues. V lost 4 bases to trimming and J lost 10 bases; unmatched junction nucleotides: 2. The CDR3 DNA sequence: TGTGCCAGCTCACAGGACAGGGGGCGAAAACTGTTTTTT. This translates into CASSQDRGRKLFF.

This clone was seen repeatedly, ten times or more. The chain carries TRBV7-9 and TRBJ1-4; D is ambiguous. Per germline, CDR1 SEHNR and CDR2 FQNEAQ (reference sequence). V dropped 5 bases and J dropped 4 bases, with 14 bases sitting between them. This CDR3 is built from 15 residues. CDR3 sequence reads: CASSTISAVNEKLFF. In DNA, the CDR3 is TGTGCCAGCAGCACGATTTCTGCGGTTAATGAAAAACTGTTTTTT.

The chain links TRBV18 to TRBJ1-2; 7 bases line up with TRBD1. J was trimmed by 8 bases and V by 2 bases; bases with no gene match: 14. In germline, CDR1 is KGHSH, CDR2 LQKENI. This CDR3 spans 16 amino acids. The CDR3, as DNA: TGTGCCAGCTCACCATCTCCAGAGACAGGGCAGGGAGGCTACACCTTC. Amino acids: CASSPSPETGQGGYTF.

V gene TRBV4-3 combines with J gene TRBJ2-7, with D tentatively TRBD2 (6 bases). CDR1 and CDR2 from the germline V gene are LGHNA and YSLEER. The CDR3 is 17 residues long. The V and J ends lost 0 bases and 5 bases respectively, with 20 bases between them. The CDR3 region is CASSQEAWRGPLNEQYV. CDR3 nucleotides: TGCGCCAGCAGCCAAGAAGCGTGGCGGGGACCCCTAAACGAGCAGTACGTC.

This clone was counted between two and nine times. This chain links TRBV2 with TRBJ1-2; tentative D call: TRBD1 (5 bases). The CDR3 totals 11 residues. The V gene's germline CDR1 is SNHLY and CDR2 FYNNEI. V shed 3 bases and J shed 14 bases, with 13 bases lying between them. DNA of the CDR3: TGTGCCAGCAGTGACGGACACCACGGTACCTTC. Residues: CASSDGHHGTF.

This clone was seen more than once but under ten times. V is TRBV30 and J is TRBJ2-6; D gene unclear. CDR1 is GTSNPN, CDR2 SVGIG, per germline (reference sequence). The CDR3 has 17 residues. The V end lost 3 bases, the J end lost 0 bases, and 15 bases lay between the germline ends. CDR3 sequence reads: CAWRGTRYSSGANVLTF. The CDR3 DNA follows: TGTGCCTGGAGAGGAACAAGATACAGCTCTGGGGCCAACGTCCTGACTTTC.

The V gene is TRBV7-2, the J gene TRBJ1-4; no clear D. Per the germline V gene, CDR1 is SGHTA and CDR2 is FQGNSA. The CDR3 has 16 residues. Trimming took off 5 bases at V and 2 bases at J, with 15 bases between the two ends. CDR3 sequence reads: CASSPSVGITNEKLFF. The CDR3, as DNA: TGTGCCAGCAGCCCCTCCGTGGGGATTACTAATGAAAAACTGTTTTTT. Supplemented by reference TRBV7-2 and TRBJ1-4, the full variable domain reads GAGVSQSPSNKVTEKGKDVELRCDPISGHTALYWYRQSLGQGLEFLIYFQGNSAPDKSGLPSDRFSAERTGGSVSTLTIQRTQQEDSAVYLCASSPSVGITNEKLFFGSGTQLSVL.

The CDR3 loop is CASSRGSPVPYEQYF. In DNA, the CDR3 is TGTGCCAGCAGCCGAGGATCTCCCGTGCCCTACGAGCAGTACTTC. The chain joins TRBV7-9 to TRBJ2-7; D gene uncertain. The CDR3 is 15 residues long. The germline CDR1 and CDR2 sequences are SEHNR and FQNEAQ (reference sequence). The V end was cut by 5 bases, the J end by 2 bases, with 16 bases between.

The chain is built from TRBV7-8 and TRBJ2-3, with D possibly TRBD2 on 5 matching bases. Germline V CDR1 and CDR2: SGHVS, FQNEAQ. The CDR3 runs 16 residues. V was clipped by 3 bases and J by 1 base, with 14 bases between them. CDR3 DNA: TGTGCCAGCAGCTTTATCCCTCTTAGCGGCACAGATACGCAGTATTTT. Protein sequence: CASSFIPLSGTDTQYF.

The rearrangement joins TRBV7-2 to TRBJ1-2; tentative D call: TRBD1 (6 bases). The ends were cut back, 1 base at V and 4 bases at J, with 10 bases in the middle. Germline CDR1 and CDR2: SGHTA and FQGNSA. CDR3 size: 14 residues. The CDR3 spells CASSLDRGFYGYTF. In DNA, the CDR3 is TGTGCCAGCAGCTTAGATAGGGGGTTCTATGGCTACACCTTC.